These 7 T cell receptor beta chains were sequenced from one sample in a study of T cell repertoires in cytomegalovirus infection. TCRdb ran MiXCR on the reads and lists one entry per CDR3 protein. The sample holds around 800,000 distinct CDR3 sequences, 30% to 35% seen once. Their specific antigens are unknown. This sample comprised cultured CD8+ T cells from PBMCs, obtained from culture after CMV antigen stimulation. Receptor source: a human donor in good health (CMV status not recorded). Some clones in this sample may be carry-over from other donors' samples.

This chain uses TRBV25-1 with TRBJ1-6; TRBD1 might be the D (5 bases). The CDR3 spans 13 residues. Germline CDR1 and CDR2: MGHDK and SYGVNS. Trimming took off 11 bases at V and 8 bases at J, with 16 bases between the two ends. CDR3 DNA sequence: TGTGCCGCCCGGGCAGGGAGGTATTCACCCCTCCACTTT. This translates into CAARAGRYSPLHF.

This clonotype was detected only a few times. This sequence joins TRBV20-1 and TRBJ2-3; possible D gene TRBD2, 5 bases. V lost 2 bases, J lost 2 bases, and 11 bases lay in between. From germline, CDR1 is DFQATT and CDR2 SNEGSKA (reference sequence). The CDR3 extends over 14 amino acids. The DNA of the CDR3 is TGCAGTGCTAGATCGGAGGACTTCACAGATACGCAGTATTTT. This gives the protein CSARSEDFTDTQYF.

This clonotype was seen a handful of times. The CDR3 bases are TGTGCCAGTAGTATGGCGGGGGGGCCAGTAGATGAGCAGTTCTTC. Translated, it gives CASSMAGGPVDEQFF. V and J are TRBV19 and TRBJ2-1; 9 positions match TRBD2. CDR1 and CDR2 from the germline V gene are LNHDA and SQIVND (reference sequence). This CDR3 is 15 amino acids long. V was clipped by 3 bases and J by 8 bases; unmatched bases: 8.

There are a few counts of this clonotype. The rearrangement joins TRBV19 to TRBJ2-1, with 9 bases fitting TRBD2. The CDR3 contains 15 residues. V lost 5 bases, J lost 3 bases, and 5 bases stayed unmatched. CDR1 is LNHDA and CDR2 is SQIVND in the germline V gene (reference sequence). The CDR3 region is CASSRLADYYNEQFF. In DNA, the CDR3 is TGTGCCAGTAGTCGACTAGCGGACTACTACAATGAGCAGTTCTTC.

The rearrangement uses TRBV24-1 and TRBJ2-2, with 9 nucleotides matching TRBD1. With V trimmed by 3 bases and J by 3 bases, 7 bases remained unmatched. This CDR3 is 17 amino acids long. Germline CDR1 and CDR2: KGHDR and SFDVKD. The CDR3 loop reads CATSDVYRGHDTGELFF. Here the CDR3 DNA reads TGTGCCACCAGTGATGTATACAGGGGGCATGACACCGGGGAGCTGTTTTTT.

The chain has TRBV6-2 or TRBV6-3 and TRBJ2-7, with D unclear. Germline lookup yields CDR1 MNHEY and CDR2 SVGEGT. The CDR3 loop spans 15 amino acids. The V and J ends lost 0 bases and 1 base respectively, with 10 bases between them. CDR3 sequence (DNA): TGTGCCAGCAGTTACTCAGGAGACACTTCCTACGAGCAGTACTTC. Translating it yields CASSYSGDTSYEQYF.

This clonotype was counted between two and nine times. This chain connects TRBV5-6 to TRBJ2-7, with 8 bases that match TRBD1. With 3 bases clipped from V and 5 bases from J, the junction kept 10 bases outside the gene matches. The CDR3 covers 15 residues. Germline-derived CDR1 and CDR2 are SGHDT and YYEEEE. The CDR3 nucleotides are TGTGCCAGCAGCTGGACAGGGAATAACTGGAACGAGCAGTACGTC. Protein sequence: CASSWTGNNWNEQYV.